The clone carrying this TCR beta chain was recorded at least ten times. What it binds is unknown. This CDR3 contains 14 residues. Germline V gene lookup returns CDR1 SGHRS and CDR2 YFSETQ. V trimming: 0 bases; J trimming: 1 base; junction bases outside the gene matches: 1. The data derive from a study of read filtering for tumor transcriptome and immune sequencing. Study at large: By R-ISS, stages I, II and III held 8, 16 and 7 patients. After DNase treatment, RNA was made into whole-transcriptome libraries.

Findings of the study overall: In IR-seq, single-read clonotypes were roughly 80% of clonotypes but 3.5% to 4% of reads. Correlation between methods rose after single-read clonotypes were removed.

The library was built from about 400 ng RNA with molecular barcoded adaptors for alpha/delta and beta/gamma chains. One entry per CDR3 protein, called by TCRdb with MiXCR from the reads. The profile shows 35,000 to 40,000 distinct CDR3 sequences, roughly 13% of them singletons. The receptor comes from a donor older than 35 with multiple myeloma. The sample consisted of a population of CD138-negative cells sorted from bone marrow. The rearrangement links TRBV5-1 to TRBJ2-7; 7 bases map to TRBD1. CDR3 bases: TGCGCCAGCAGCTTGGCGGGACAGTCCTACGAGCAGTACTTC. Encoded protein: CASSLAGQSYEQYF.